A single T cell receptor (beta chain) is shown here with its context. Germline V gene lookup returns CDR1 MNHEY and CDR2 SMNVEV (reference sequence). The V and J ends lost 0 bases and 3 bases, in that order; junction bases with no gene match: 7. The CDR3 is 17 amino acids. This entry belongs to a study of blood T cell repertoires in COVID-19. Study-level background: The United States, Italy and Spain supplied acute and convalescent COVID-19 samples. T cells, B-cell-depleted T cells, or PBMCs provided the cDNA or gDNA that served as material.

The assay was immunoSEQ multiplex PCR, and TCRdb's table has in-frame clones only and misses some. This table has 100,000 to 150,000 clones, around 81% appearing once. This chain joins TRBV27 and TRBJ2-7; TRBD2 matches at 11 bases. Sequenced: peripheral blood. This sequence originates from a man aged 30 to 45 with COVID-19, enrolled during active disease. The CDR3 DNA reads as TGTGCCAGCAGTTTATCTCCCGGACTAGCGGGCTTCTACGAGCAGTACTTC. Translating it yields CASSLSPGLAGFYEQYF.